The 21 T cell receptor beta chains presented below share a single source sample, sequenced in a study of monozygotic twins with inflammatory bowel disease. No DNA is given; TCRdb re-called the 5' RACE reads and lists each CDR3 protein once. This sample carries a few hundred thousand distinct CDR3 sequences, with 2% to 3% going to the ten biggest clones. The sample consisted of blood. These receptors were obtained from a human donor with ulcerative colitis or Crohn's disease, or a healthy co-twin of an affected twin (not recorded which).

The genes are TRBV30 and TRBJ1-5. The CDR3 sequence is 15 residues long. Germline V gives CDR1 GTSNPN, CDR2 SVGIG (reference sequence). CDR3 residues: CAWTAGGYGDQPQHF. Full variable domain (outside the CDR3, taken from reference TRBV30 and TRBJ1-5): SQTIHQWPATLVQPVGSPLSLECTVEGTSNPNLYWYRQAAGRGLQLLFYSVGIGQISSEVPQNLSASRPQDRQFILSSKKLLLSDSGFYLCAWTAGGYGDQPQHFGDGTRLSIL.

The chain combines TRBV5-1 with TRBJ2-3. The CDR3 contains 15 residues. Per the germline V gene, CDR1 is SGHRS and CDR2 is YFSETQ. This chain's CDR3 is CASSLASRNTDTQYF.

The V call is TRBV5-6, the J call TRBJ1-1; the D call from TCRdb, TRBD1, cannot be confirmed without DNA. Germline CDR1 and CDR2: SGHDT and YYEEEE. CDR3 length equals 16 residues. The CDR3 loop reads CASSPLGRGMNTEAFF. Full variable domain (missing parts from reference TRBV5-6 and TRBJ1-1): DAGVTQSPTHLIKTRGQQVTLRCSPKSGHDTVSWYQQALGQGPQFIFQYYEEEERQRGNFPDRFSGHQFPNYSSELNVNALLLGDSALYLCASSPLGRGMNTEAFFGQGTRLTVV.

The genes are TRBV7-2 and TRBJ2-7; TCRdb picks TRBD1, but there is no DNA to check that call. In germline, CDR1 is SGHTA, CDR2 FQGNSA. This CDR3 contains 15 residues. The chain's CDR3 is CASRGAAGSRDEQYF.

V gene TRBV30 combines with J gene TRBJ1-5. Germline CDR1 and CDR2: GTSNPN and SVGIG (reference sequence). The CDR3 runs 15 residues. This CDR3 is CAWSVLTGGNQPQHF.

This rearrangement joins TRBV5-8 to TRBJ2-2. This CDR3 is built from 13 residues. Germline lookup yields CDR1 SGHTS and CDR2 YDEGEE. The CDR3 sequence is CASSTTESGELFF.

The rearrangement links TRBV29-1 to TRBJ2-7; absent DNA, TCRdb's TRBD2 call cannot be checked. Germline CDR1 is SQVTM and CDR2 is ANQGSEA. This CDR3 has 16 amino acids. The CDR3 reads CSVAGGREAFTYEQYF.

This chain joins TRBV11-2 and TRBJ2-1; the D call of TRBD2 rests on TCRdb alone, since no DNA is present to check it. Germline V CDR1 and CDR2: SGHAT, FQNNGV. The CDR3 runs to 13 residues. This chain's CDR3 is CASRLAVYNEQFF.

The chain is built from TRBV6-5 and TRBJ1-2; TCRdb reports TRBD1, a call that lacks DNA to check it against. This CDR3 region has 16 residues. Per germline, CDR1 MNHEY and CDR2 SVGAGI. The CDR3 reads CASSYTPSVTIYGYTF.

This chain links TRBV7-2 with TRBJ2-7; TCRdb gives TRBD2 as the D gene, but with no DNA this cannot be confirmed. The CDR3 loop spans 17 amino acids. The germline V gene encodes CDR1 SGHTA and CDR2 FQGNSA. This chain's CDR3 is CASSLPPPGSPGGEQYF.

The chain links TRBV5-1 to TRBJ2-7; the D call of TRBD1 rests on TCRdb alone, since no DNA is present to check it. CDR1 SGHRS and CDR2 YFSETQ come from the germline V gene. CDR3 length equals 15 residues. The CDR3 reads CASTPSEGGVYEQYF.

The chain combines TRBV5-1 with TRBJ1-5. CDR3 size: 15 residues. Germline CDR1 reads SGHRS; CDR2 reads YFSETQ. Here the CDR3 reads CASSLEGTGDQPQHF.

This rearrangement joins TRBV20-1 to TRBJ2-3; the TCRdb call, TRBD2, lacks DNA for checking. Germline CDR1 is DFQATT and CDR2 is SNEGSKA (reference sequence). The CDR3 is 15 amino acids. The CDR3 loop is CSAQESGPGGDTQYF.

The genes are TRBV5-1 and TRBJ1-5. The CDR3 has 15 residues. CDR1 is SGHRS, CDR2 YFSETQ, per germline. The CDR3 is CASSLSGDENQPQHF.

The J gene is TRBJ2-1, the V gene TRBV20-1; checking the TCRdb D call of TRBD2 is not possible without DNA. CDR1 is DFQATT, CDR2 SNEGSKA, per germline (reference sequence). The CDR3 is 15 amino acids. The CDR3 sequence is CSAPPGLAGINEQFF.

The V gene is TRBV11-1, the J gene TRBJ2-4. The CDR3 length is 15 residues. The germline CDR1 and CDR2 sequences are SGHAT and FQDESV (reference sequence). The CDR3 spells CASSYIYGAKNIQYF.

The V and J genes are TRBV11-2 and TRBJ2-5; with no DNA, the TCRdb D assignment of TRBD1 cannot be verified. Germline lookup yields CDR1 SGHAT and CDR2 FQNNGV. The CDR3 is made up of 18 amino acids. CDR3 sequence reads: CASSTSIQGWGSQETQYF.

The V call is TRBV12-3 or TRBV12-4, the J call TRBJ1-2; TCRdb's assignment of TRBD1 cannot be checked, as there is no DNA. The CDR3 loop spans 16 amino acids. The CDR3 region is CASSFSNAGGNYGYTF.

This rearrangement joins TRBV3-1 to TRBJ2-2; no DNA is available, so the TRBD2 call from TCRdb remains unchecked. This CDR3 region has 22 residues. Looked up from germline, CDR1 is LGHDT and CDR2 is YNNKEL (reference sequence). This chain's CDR3 is CASSQGPQNALPIPFNTGELFF. Together with reference TRBV3-1 and TRBJ2-2, the CDR3 gives the full variable domain: DTAVSQTPKYLVTQMGNDKSIKCEQNLGHDTMYWYKQDSKKFLKIMFSYNNKELIINETVPNRFSPKSPDKAHLNLHINSLELGDSAVYFCASSQGPQNALPIPFNTGELFFGEGSRLTVL.

CDR3 sequence: CASTLIRGDTQYF. This chain uses TRBV12-3 or TRBV12-4 with TRBJ2-3; TCRdb selects TRBD2, and the lack of DNA leaves this call unchecked. The CDR3 runs 13 residues.

This chain uses TRBV5-1 with TRBJ2-7; TCRdb names TRBD1, which stays unverified in the absence of DNA. The CDR3 extends over 15 amino acids. Germline CDR1 reads SGHRS; CDR2 reads YFSETQ. Here the CDR3 reads CASSRGQGAWNEQYF.